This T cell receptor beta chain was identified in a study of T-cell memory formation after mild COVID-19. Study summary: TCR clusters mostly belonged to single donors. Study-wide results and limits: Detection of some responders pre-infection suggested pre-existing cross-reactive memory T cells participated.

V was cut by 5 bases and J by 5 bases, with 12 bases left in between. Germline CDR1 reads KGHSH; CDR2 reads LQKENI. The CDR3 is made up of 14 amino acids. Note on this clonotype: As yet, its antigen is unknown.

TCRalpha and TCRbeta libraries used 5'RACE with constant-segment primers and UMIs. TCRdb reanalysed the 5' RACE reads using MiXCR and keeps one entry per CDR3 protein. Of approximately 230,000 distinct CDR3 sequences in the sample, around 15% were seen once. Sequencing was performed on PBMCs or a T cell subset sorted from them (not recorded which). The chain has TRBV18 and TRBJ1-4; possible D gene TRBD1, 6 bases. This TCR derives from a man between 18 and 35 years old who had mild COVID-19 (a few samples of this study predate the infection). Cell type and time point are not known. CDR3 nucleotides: TGTGCCAGCTCAGTCACAGGGTTAAATGAAAAACTGTTTTTT. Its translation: CASSVTGLNEKLFF.